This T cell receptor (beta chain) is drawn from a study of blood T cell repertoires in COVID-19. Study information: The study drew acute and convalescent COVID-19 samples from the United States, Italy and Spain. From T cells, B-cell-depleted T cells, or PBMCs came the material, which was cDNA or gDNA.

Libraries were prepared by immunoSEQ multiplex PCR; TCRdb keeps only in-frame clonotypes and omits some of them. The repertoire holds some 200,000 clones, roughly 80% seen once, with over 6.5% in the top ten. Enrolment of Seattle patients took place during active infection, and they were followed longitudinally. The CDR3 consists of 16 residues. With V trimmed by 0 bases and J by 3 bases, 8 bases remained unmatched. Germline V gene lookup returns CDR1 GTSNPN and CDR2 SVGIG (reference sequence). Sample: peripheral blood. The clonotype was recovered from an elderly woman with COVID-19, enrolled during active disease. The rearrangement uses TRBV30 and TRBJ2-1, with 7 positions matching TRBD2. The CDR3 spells CAWSVLDRGDYNEQFF. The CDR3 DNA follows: TGTGCCTGGAGTGTACTCGATCGGGGGGACTACAATGAGCAGTTCTTC. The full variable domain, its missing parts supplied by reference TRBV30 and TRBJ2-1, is SQTIHQWPATLVQPVGSPLSLECTVEGTSNPNLYWYRQAAGRGLQLLFYSVGIGQISSEVPQNLSASRPQDRQFILSSKKLLLSDSGFYLCAWSVLDRGDYNEQFFGPGTRLTVL.